The 5 T cell receptor beta chains given below trace back to one sample, sequenced in a study of radiation and T cells in renal cell carcinoma. Produced via immunoSEQ multiplex PCR; TCRdb's table is partial and in-frame only. This sample yields 150,000 or so clones, of which 88% are seen a single time; about 4.3% belongs to the top ten. Time point defined: baseline pretreatment blood. Described treatment: 15 Gy SBRT to primary tumor, nephrectomy 4 weeks later. The sequencing used blood, collected from a patient whose treatment included radiotherapy and nephrectomy. These receptors were taken from a woman in her 70s with renal cell carcinoma.

The rearrangement links TRBV11-2 to TRBJ1-1; maybe TRBD1 (6 bases). The CDR3 runs to 14 residues. Per the germline V gene, CDR1 is SGHAT and CDR2 is FQNNGV. Trimming stripped 4 bases from V and 4 bases from J, with 13 bases between. The CDR3 sequence is CASSWIGGGTEAFF. The CDR3 bases are TGTGCCAGCAGCTGGATTGGAGGGGGCACTGAAGCTTTCTTT.

The rearrangement joins TRBV29-1 to TRBJ1-2; possible D gene TRBD1, 5 bases. Per germline, CDR1 SQVTM and CDR2 ANQGSEA. The CDR3 sequence is 15 residues long. V lost 0 bases, J lost 4 bases, and 15 bases lay in between. The CDR3 reads CSVEDSGRATYGYTF. The CDR3 DNA follows: TGCAGCGTTGAAGATAGTGGCAGGGCTACCTATGGCTACACCTTC.

The gene calls are TRBV15 and TRBJ1-1; tentatively, D is TRBD1 (5 bases). The ends were cut back, 6 bases at V and 0 bases at J, with 14 bases in the middle. The length of the CDR3 is 15 residues. Germline-derived CDR1 and CDR2 are LNHNV and YYDKDF (reference sequence). The CDR3 sequence: CATRPGRGMNTEAFF. Here the CDR3 DNA reads TGTGCCACCAGGCCGGGGAGGGGAATGAACACTGAAGCTTTCTTT.

V and J are TRBV19 and TRBJ2-1; tentatively, D is TRBD1 or TRBD2 (6 bases each). This CDR3 has 15 amino acids. The germline gives CDR1 LNHDA, CDR2 SQIVND (reference sequence). V was cut by 1 base and J by 7 bases, with 14 bases left in between. CDR3 nucleotide sequence: TGTGCCAGTAGTATAGTTGGGGGGCCGGGGAATGAGCAGTTCTTC. The encoded protein is CASSIVGGPGNEQFF.

CDR3 amino acids: CASSELATGTYGYTF. The CDR3 region has the DNA TGTGCCAGCAGTGAATTAGCGACAGGGACCTATGGCTACACCTTC. The chain carries TRBV6-1 and TRBJ1-2; TRBD1 matches at 7 bases. Trimming removed 2 bases from V and 4 bases from J; junction bases left unmatched: 7. CDR1 MNHNS and CDR2 SASEGT come from the germline V gene. The CDR3 is made up of 15 amino acids.